The clone carrying this TCR beta chain was seen only a few times. This sample was included in a study of radiotherapy plus CTLA-4 blockade in lung cancer. The CDR3 spans 14 residues. Between the trimmed V and J ends, which lost 4 bases and 4 bases, there was a span of 13 bases. The germline CDR1 and CDR2 sequences are SEHNR and FQNEAQ (reference sequence). Some clones are missing from TCRdb's copy, which holds only in-frame ones; the method was immunoSEQ multiplex PCR. The table has 55,000 to 80,000 clones, around 87% seen once; the top ten hold 35% to 45%. The chain carries TRBV7-9 and TRBJ1-1, with TRBD1 as a possible D gene (5 bases). Specimen: peripheral blood, collected from a patient treated with radiotherapy plus ipilimumab. The sequence derives from a human donor with non-small cell lung cancer that progressed on radiotherapy plus ipilimumab. The CDR3 DNA follows: TGTGCCAGCAGCTCCTCGGGGCGGCTCACTGAAGCTTTCTTT. Encoded protein: CASSSSGRLTEAFF.